The 23 T cell receptor beta chains reported below all come from one sample, sequenced in a study of Ad26.COV2.S vaccination and SARS-CoV-2 variants (TCRdb year 2021). Library generation was performed with the immunoSEQ multiplex PCR assay. TCRdb obtained this table from immuneACCESS and retained in-frame rearrangements with V and J assigned. These tables miss some clones; where compared with another copy, unresolved V genes account for less than half of the shortfall, and the remainder is unexplained. The sample table holds 350,000 to 600,000 clones, of which roughly nine tenths were seen once. The ten largest clones add up to roughly 1.7% of the sample. In light of the paper, this sample's treatment or condition label describes: roughly 19 received Ad26.COV2.S at low or high dose, single or two shots; about 5 received placebo; per-sample allocation not given. For vaccine and placebo recipients, the sequenced repertoires came from samples collected on day 63 after the first injection.

The sequencing used peripheral blood, collected in a trial of Ad26.COV2.S vaccine versus placebo. These receptors were collected from a person between 18 and 65 years old who received the Ad26.COV2.S COVID-19 vaccine or a placebo.

The chain employs TRBV5-8 and TRBJ2-3; 14 bases are a match to TRBD2. Unmatched junction bases numbered 5, after V lost 0 bases and J lost 5 bases. The germline gives CDR1 SGHTS, CDR2 YDEGEE. The CDR3 covers 17 residues. The CDR3 reads CASSLAGTSGSVDTQYF. The DNA for the CDR3 is TGTGCCAGCAGCTTGGCCGGGACTAGCGGGAGTGTAGATACGCAGTATTTT.

This chain joins TRBV14 and TRBJ1-5; D uncertain. V dropped 0 bases and J dropped 0 bases, with 9 bases sitting between them. Per the germline V gene, CDR1 is SGHDN and CDR2 is FVKESK. This CDR3 is built from 16 residues. CDR3 amino acids: CASSQDPDYSNQPQHF. CDR3 DNA sequence: TGTGCCAGCAGCCAAGATCCCGATTATAGCAATCAGCCCCAGCATTTT.

The chain links TRBV27 to TRBJ1-5; the D is unclear. Germline V CDR1 and CDR2: MNHEY, SMNVEV (reference sequence). The CDR3 runs 14 residues. The V end was cut by 2 bases, the J end by 7 bases, with 12 bases between. The CDR3 protein is CASSLRAVQQPQHF. CDR3 DNA: TGTGCCAGCAGTTTAAGGGCTGTTCAACAGCCCCAGCATTTT.

The genes are TRBV7-8 and TRBJ2-7; D not resolved. Germline values: CDR1 SGHVS, CDR2 FQNEAQ. This CDR3 region has 15 residues. Trimming stripped 0 bases from V and 0 bases from J, with 9 bases between. The CDR3 protein is CASSLASILSYEQYF. In DNA form, the CDR3 reads TGTGCCAGCAGCTTAGCCAGCATCCTCTCCTACGAGCAGTACTTC.

This clone appeared a single time. The chain employs TRBV6-2 or TRBV6-3 and TRBJ2-5, with D maybe TRBD1 (5 bases). V was shortened by 5 bases and J by 4 bases, with 11 bases between the two germline ends. The CDR3 consists of 13 residues. CDR1 and CDR2 from the germline V gene are MNHEY and SVGEGT. The CDR3 is CASSLQGRETQYF. The CDR3 DNA reads as TGTGCCAGCAGTCTGCAGGGCAGAGAGACCCAGTACTTC.

J is TRBJ2-1 and V is TRBV5-1, with 9 bases identical to TRBD1. CDR1 is SGHRS, CDR2 YFSETQ, per germline. The CDR3 spans 14 residues. V was clipped by 3 bases and J by 6 bases; unmatched bases: 4. The CDR3: CASSSVTGGNEQFF. The DNA of the CDR3 is TGCGCCAGCAGCTCGGTGACAGGGGGCAATGAGCAGTTCTTC.

V and J are TRBV3-1 (or the pseudogene TRBV3-2) and TRBJ2-7; tentatively, D is TRBD1 (6 bases). This CDR3 region has 13 residues. CDR1 LGHDT and CDR2 YNNKEL come from the germline V gene (reference sequence). V was cut by 3 bases and J by 6 bases, with 12 bases left in between. CDR3 DNA sequence: TGTGCCAGCAGCCATTCCAGGGGTTTCGAGCAGTACTTC. Its protein is CASSHSRGFEQYF.

The chain joins TRBV30 to TRBJ1-6; D is unresolved. The V gene's germline CDR1 is GTSNPN and CDR2 SVGIG (reference sequence). The V and J ends lost 0 bases and 9 bases respectively, with 9 bases between them. This CDR3 has 13 amino acids. CDR3 nucleotide sequence: TGTGCCTGGAGTGTTCTTGAACCTTCACCCCTCCACTTT. Translating gives CAWSVLEPSPLHF. Based on the CDR3 plus reference TRBV30 and TRBJ1-6, the full variable domain is SQTIHQWPATLVQPVGSPLSLECTVEGTSNPNLYWYRQAAGRGLQLLFYSVGIGQISSEVPQNLSASRPQDRQFILSSKKLLLSDSGFYLCAWSVLEPSPLHFGNGTRLTVT.

Here the CDR3 reads CASSLGSLAIGELFF. Here the CDR3 DNA reads TGCGCCAGCAGCTTGGGCTCCCTGGCCATCGGGGAGCTGTTTTTT. The chain uses TRBV5-1 and TRBJ2-2; D ambiguous. The CDR3 has 15 residues. Deletions cut 0 bases from V and 7 bases from J, with 13 bases between. Germline loops: CDR1 SGHRS, CDR2 YFSETQ.

This rearrangement joins TRBV6-6 to TRBJ1-6; D perhaps matches TRBD1 (5 bases). The CDR3 spans 14 residues. V dropped 0 bases and J dropped 9 bases, with 9 bases sitting between them. CDR1 is MNHNY, CDR2 SVGAGI, per germline (reference sequence). The CDR3: CASSYSGGSSPLHF. CDR3 nucleotide sequence: TGTGCCAGCAGTTACTCGGGGGGGAGTTCACCCCTCCACTTT.

This clone appeared a few times. The chain combines TRBV7-3 with TRBJ2-2; 8 positions agree with TRBD2. V dropped 5 bases and J dropped 0; count of bases not matched to a gene: 8. Germline-derived CDR1 and CDR2 are SGHTA and FQGTGA. This CDR3 is built from 17 residues. CDR3 nucleotide sequence: TGTGCCAGCAGCCCAATGGGGGGACTAGCGAACACCGGGGAGCTGTTTTTT. It yields the protein CASSPMGGLANTGELFF. The entire variable domain, with the rest obtained from reference TRBV7-3 and TRBJ2-2, is as follows: GAGVSQTPSNKVTEKGKYVELRCDPISGHTALYWYRQSLGQGPEFLIYFQGTGAADDSGLPNDRFFAVRPEGSVSTLKIQRTERGDSAVYLCASSPMGGLANTGELFFGEGSRLTVL.

The V call is TRBV4-2, the J call TRBJ2-7; 9 nucleotides match TRBD2. Germline V CDR1 and CDR2: LGHNA, YNFKEQ. Trimming cost V 3 bases and J 2 bases; bases outside gene matches: 8. This CDR3 is 16 amino acids long. In DNA form, the CDR3 reads TGTGCCAGCAGCCATTGGGAGCGGGGGGTACCCTACGAGCAGTACTTC. This codes for CASSHWERGVPYEQYF.

This chain joins TRBV13 and TRBJ2-6; D perhaps matches TRBD2 (6 bases). This CDR3 spans 17 amino acids. Trimming removed 5 bases at V and 4 bases at J, with 18 bases between. Per germline, CDR1 PRHDT and CDR2 FYEKMQ (reference sequence). The CDR3 DNA follows: TGTGCCAGCAGCCCCAGCCTGTGGGGACTCGGGGCCAACGTCCTGACTTTC. Its protein product is CASSPSLWGLGANVLTF.

The chain links TRBV2 to TRBJ2-1; 10 bases agree with TRBD1. J lost 5 bases, V lost 9 bases, and 7 bases had no gene match. CDR3 length equals 14 residues. Germline V gene sequence: CDR1 SNHLY, CDR2 FYNNEI. Written as DNA, the CDR3 is TGTGCCAGAGACCGGGACAGGGGTAACAATGAGCAGTTCTTC. Translating it yields CARDRDRGNNEQFF.

The J gene is TRBJ2-1, the V gene TRBV4-1; no clear D. Trimming left V 0 bases short and J 5 bases short, with 14 bases between. Germline CDR1 MGHRA, CDR2 YSYEKL. The CDR3 extends over 16 amino acids. The CDR3 DNA is TGCGCCAGCAGCCAAGATACCACAGCCGTAGACAATGAGCAGTTCTTC. This translates into CASSQDTTAVDNEQFF.

In DNA, the CDR3 is TGTGCCAGCTCACCGTTGTCGGGACAGGAGTATTTT. It encodes CASSPLSGQEYF. The chain links TRBV18 to TRBJ2-3; 8 positions agree with TRBD1. The ends lost 3 bases at V and 13 bases at J; junction bases unmatched: 6. In germline, CDR1 is KGHSH, CDR2 LQKENI. CDR3 length equals 12 residues. The full variable domain, with the rest looked up from reference TRBV18 and TRBJ2-3, is NAGVMQNPRHLVRRRGQEARLRCSPMKGHSHVYWYRQLPEEGLKFMVYLQKENIIDESGMPKERFSAEFPKEGPSILRIQQVVRGDSAAYFCASSPLSGQEYFGPGTRLTVL.

V usage is TRBV14 and J usage is TRBJ2-3; no clear D gene. Germline CDR1 and CDR2: SGHDN and FVKESK. CDR3 size: 15 residues. V was cut by 0 bases and J by 1 base, with 8 bases left in between. CDR3 sequence reads: CASSQDPSGTDTQYF. The CDR3 DNA follows: TGTGCCAGCAGCCAAGATCCTTCGGGCACAGATACGCAGTATTTT.

This clone appeared a single time. The chain employs TRBV3-1 (or the pseudogene TRBV3-2) and TRBJ2-4; D perhaps matches TRBD2 (6 bases). Per germline, CDR1 LGHDT and CDR2 YNNKEL (reference sequence). V shed 2 bases and J shed 0 bases, with 17 bases lying between them. This CDR3 has 18 amino acids. For the CDR3, the DNA is TGTGCCAGCAGCCAACCGGCGGGGATACCCCTAGCCAAAAACATTCAGTACTTC. Its protein product is CASSQPAGIPLAKNIQYF.

This clone was counted once. This chain connects TRBV6-5 to TRBJ2-1, with TRBD2 as a possible D gene (5 bases). Germline V gives CDR1 MNHEY, CDR2 SVGAGI. The CDR3 has 14 residues. The germline V and J ends were trimmed by 3 bases and 8 bases, with 14 bases remaining between them. CDR3 region: CASSYGYRGDEQFF. The DNA of the CDR3 is TGTGCCAGCAGTTATGGTTATCGGGGTGATGAGCAGTTCTTC.

The chain carries TRBV19 and TRBJ2-1; 8 positions match TRBD2. CDR1 and CDR2 (germline): LNHDA, SQIVND (reference sequence). The CDR3 has 17 residues. Unmatched junction bases numbered 9, after V lost 0 bases and J lost 5 bases. The CDR3: CASSIDGGGTVNNEQFF. The CDR3 region has the DNA TGTGCCAGTAGTATAGACGGGGGGGGCACGGTTAACAATGAGCAGTTCTTC.

This chain joins TRBV2 and TRBJ2-7, with D unresolved. Germline V CDR1 and CDR2: SNHLY, FYNNEI. CDR3 length: 11 residues. The ends were cut back, 3 bases at V and 8 bases at J, with 8 bases in the middle. The CDR3 bases are TGTGCCAGCAGTGATCGGAATAAGCAGTACTTC. Residues: CASSDRNKQYF.

The chain recombines TRBV3-1 (or the pseudogene TRBV3-2) with TRBJ2-3; a possible D gene is TRBD1 (6 bases). V gave up 4 bases and J gave up 6 bases, with 17 bases separating them. This CDR3 spans 15 amino acids. Looked up from germline, CDR1 is LGHDT and CDR2 is YNNKEL (reference sequence). The chain's CDR3 is CASSPQTVTGDTQYF. For the CDR3, the DNA is TGTGCCAGCAGCCCCCAGACAGTAACAGGGGATACGCAGTATTTT.

The V gene is TRBV6-5, the J gene TRBJ2-7; D remains ambiguous. Deletions cut 0 bases from V and 6 bases from J, with 12 bases between. Germline V gene sequence: CDR1 MNHEY, CDR2 SVGAGI. The CDR3 spans 14 residues. CDR3 loop: CASSYSSGFAEQYF. As DNA, the CDR3 is TGTGCCAGCAGTTACTCATCGGGTTTTGCCGAGCAGTACTTC.